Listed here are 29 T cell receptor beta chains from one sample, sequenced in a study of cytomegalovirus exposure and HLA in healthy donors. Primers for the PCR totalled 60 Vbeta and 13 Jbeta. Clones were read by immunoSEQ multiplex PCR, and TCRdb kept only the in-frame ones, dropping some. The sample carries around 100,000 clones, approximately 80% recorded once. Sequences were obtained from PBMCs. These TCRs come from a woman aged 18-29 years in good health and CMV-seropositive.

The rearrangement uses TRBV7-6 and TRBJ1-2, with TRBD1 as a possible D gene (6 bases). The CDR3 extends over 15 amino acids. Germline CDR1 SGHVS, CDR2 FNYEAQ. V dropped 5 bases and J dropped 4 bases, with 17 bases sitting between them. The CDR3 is CASSQARGKGYGYTF. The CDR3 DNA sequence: TGTGCCAGCAGCCAAGCAAGGGGGAAAGGCTATGGCTACACCTTC.

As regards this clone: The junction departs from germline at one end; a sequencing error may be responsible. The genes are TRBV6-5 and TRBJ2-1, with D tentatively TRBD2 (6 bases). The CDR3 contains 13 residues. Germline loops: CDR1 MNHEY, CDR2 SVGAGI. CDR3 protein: CASSEALETSIVF. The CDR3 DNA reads TGTGCCAGCAGTGAAGCGTTGGAGACTAGTATTGTCTTC.

The CDR3 DNA is TGTGCCAGTAGTATAGGTTCTGGGAGGGGGGAGCAGTTCTTC. It specifies CASSIGSGRGEQFF. The chain links TRBV19 to TRBJ2-1; the D gene is possibly TRBD2 (7 bases). Germline CDR1 reads LNHDA; CDR2 reads SQIVND (reference sequence). The CDR3 loop spans 14 amino acids. The V end was cut by 1 base, the J end by 10 bases, with 14 bases between.

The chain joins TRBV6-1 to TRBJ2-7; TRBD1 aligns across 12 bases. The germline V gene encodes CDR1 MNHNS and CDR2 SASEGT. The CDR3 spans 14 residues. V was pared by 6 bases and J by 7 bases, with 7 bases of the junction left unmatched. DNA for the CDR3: TGTGCCAGCAGCACCGGGACAGGGGGCAATGAGCAGTACTTC. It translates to CASSTGTGGNEQYF.

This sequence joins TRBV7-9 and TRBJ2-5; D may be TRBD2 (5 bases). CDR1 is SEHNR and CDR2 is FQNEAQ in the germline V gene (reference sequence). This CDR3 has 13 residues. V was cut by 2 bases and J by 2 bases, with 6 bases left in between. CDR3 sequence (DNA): TGTGCCAGCAGCTTACCGGGGCAAGAGACCCAGTACTTC. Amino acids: CASSLPGQETQYF.

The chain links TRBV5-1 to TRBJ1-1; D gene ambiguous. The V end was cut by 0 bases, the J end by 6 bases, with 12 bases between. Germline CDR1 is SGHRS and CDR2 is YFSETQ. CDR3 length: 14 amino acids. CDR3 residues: CASSLEPEVAEAFF. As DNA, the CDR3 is TGCGCCAGCAGCTTGGAACCGGAGGTCGCTGAAGCTTTCTTT.

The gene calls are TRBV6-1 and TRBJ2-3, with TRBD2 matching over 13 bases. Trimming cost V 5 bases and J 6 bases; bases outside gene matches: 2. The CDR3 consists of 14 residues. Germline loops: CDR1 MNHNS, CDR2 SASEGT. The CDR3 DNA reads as TGTGCCAGCAGTCAGACTAGCGGGAGGGATACGCAGTATTTT. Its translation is CASSQTSGRDTQYF.

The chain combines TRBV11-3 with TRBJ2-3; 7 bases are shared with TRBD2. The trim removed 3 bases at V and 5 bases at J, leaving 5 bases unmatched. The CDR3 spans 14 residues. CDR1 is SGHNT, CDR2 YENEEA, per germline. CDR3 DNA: TGTGCCAGCAGCTTTGCGGGAGAGGGAGATACGCAGTATTTT. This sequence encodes CASSFAGEGDTQYF.

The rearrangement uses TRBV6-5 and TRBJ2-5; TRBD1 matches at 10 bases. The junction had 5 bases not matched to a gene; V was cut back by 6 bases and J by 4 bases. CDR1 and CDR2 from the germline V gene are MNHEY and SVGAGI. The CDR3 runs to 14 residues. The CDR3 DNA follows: TGTGCCAGCAGCTCATGGGACAGGGGAGAGACCCAGTACTTC. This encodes CASSSWDRGETQYF.

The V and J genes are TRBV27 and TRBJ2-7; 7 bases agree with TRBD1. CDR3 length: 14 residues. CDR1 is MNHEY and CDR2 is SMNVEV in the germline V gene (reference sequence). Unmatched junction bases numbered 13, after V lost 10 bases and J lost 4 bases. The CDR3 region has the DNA TGTGCCACCTACCCACGGGGACAGCCTTACGAGCAGTACTTC. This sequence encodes CATYPRGQPYEQYF.

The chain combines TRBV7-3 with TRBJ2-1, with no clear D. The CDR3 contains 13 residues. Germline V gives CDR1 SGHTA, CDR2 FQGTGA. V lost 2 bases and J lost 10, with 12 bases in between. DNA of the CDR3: TGTGCCAGCAGCTTACCCGGAAAGGAGGAGCAGTTCTTC. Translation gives CASSLPGKEEQFF. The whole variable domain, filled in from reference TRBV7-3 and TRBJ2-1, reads GAGVSQTPSNKVTEKGKYVELRCDPISGHTALYWYRQSLGQGPEFLIYFQGTGAADDSGLPNDRFFAVRPEGSVSTLKIQRTERGDSAVYLCASSLPGKEEQFFGPGTRLTVL.

Written as DNA, the CDR3 is TGCGCCAGCAGTTGGGACAGCTACAATGAGCAGTTCTTC. Encoded protein: CASSWDSYNEQFF. This chain links TRBV5-1 with TRBJ2-1; 7 bases are shared with TRBD1. V was pared by 5 bases and J by 3 bases, with 2 bases of the junction left unmatched. CDR1 and CDR2 from the germline V gene are SGHRS and YFSETQ. This CDR3 has 13 amino acids.

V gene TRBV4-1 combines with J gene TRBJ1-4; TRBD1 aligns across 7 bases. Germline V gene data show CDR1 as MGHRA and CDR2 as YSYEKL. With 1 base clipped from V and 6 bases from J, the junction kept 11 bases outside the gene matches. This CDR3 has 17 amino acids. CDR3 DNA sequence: TGCGCCAGCAGCCAAGGGATTCGGACAGGCCCTCATGAAAAACTGTTTTTT. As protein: CASSQGIRTGPHEKLFF.

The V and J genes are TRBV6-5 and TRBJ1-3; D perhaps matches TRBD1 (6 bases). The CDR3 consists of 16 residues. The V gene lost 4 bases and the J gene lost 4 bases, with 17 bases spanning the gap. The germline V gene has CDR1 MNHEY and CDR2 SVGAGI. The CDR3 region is CASSSRDDRTGNTIYF. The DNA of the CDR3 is TGTGCCAGCAGTTCGAGGGACGACAGGACCGGAAACACCATATATTTT.

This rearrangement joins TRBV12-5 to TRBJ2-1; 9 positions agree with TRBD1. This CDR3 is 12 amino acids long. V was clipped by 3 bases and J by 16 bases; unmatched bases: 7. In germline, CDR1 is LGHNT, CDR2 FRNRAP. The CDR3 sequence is CASGLTGGVNFF. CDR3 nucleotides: TGTGCTAGTGGTTTAACAGGGGGCGTTAACTTCTTC.

CDR3 coding DNA: TGCGCCAGCATTGACAGGGGGCAGACTGAAGCTTTCTTT. Its translation: CASIDRGQTEAFF. This chain joins TRBV23-1 and TRBJ1-1; 10 bases are shared with TRBD1. TRBV23-1 is placed among ORFs of uncertain function. The length of the CDR3 is 13 residues. After removal of 7 bases from V and 5 bases from J, the junction contained 4 bases not matched to a gene.

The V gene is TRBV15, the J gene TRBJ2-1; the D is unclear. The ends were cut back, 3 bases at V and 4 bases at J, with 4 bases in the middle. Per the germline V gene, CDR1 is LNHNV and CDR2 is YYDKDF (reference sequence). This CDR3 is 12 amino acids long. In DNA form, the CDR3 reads TGTGCCACCAGCAGCCCATACAATGAGCAGTTCTTC. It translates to CATSSPYNEQFF.

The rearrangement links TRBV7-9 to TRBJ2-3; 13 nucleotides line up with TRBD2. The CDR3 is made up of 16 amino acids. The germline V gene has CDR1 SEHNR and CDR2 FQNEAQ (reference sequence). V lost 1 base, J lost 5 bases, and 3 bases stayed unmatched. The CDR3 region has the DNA TGTGCCAGCAGCTTAGGCACTAGCGGGAGGGAAGATACGCAGTATTTT. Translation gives CASSLGTSGREDTQYF.

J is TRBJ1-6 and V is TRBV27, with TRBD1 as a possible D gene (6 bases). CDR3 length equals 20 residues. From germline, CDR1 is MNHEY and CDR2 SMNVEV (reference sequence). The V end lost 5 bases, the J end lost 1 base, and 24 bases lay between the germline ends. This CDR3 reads CASSPTQHMTGESYNSPLHF. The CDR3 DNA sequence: TGTGCCAGCAGTCCAACCCAACACATGACAGGAGAATCCTATAATTCACCCCTCCACTTT.

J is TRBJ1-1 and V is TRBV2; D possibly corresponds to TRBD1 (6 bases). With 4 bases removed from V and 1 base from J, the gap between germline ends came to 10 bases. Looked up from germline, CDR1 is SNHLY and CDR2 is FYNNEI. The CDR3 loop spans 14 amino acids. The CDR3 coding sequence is TGTGCCAGCAGTGGACAGGCCTCGAACACTGAAGCTTTCTTT. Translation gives CASSGQASNTEAFF.

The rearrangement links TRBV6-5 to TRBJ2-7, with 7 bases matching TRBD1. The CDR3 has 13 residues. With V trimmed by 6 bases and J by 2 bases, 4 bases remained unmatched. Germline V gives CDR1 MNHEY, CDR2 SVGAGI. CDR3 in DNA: TGTGCCAGCAGCAACAGGGGTCCCTACGAGCAGTACTTC. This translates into CASSNRGPYEQYF.

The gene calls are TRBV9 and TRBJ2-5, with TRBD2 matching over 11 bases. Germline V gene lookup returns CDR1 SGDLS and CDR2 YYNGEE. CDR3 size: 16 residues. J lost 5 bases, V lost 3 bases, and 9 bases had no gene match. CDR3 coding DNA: TGTGCCAGCAGCGGAATGCTAGCGGGAGGACAGGAGACCCAGTACTTC. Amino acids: CASSGMLAGGQETQYF. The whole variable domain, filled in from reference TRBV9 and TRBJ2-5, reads DSGVTQTPKHLITATGQRVTLRCSPRSGDLSVYWYQQSLDQGLQFLIQYYNGEERAKGNILERFSAQQFPDLHSELNLSSLELGDSALYFCASSGMLAGGQETQYFGPGTRLLVL.

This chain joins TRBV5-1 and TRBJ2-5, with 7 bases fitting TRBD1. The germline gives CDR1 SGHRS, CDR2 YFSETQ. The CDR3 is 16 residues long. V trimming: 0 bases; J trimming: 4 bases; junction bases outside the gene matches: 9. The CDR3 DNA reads TGCGCCAGCAGCTTGGCTATGACAGGGTATCCAGAGACCCAGTACTTC. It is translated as CASSLAMTGYPETQYF.

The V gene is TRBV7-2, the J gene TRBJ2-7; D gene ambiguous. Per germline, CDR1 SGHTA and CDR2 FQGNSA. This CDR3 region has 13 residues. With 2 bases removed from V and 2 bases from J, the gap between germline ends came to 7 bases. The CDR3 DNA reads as TGTGCCAGCAGCTTAAGCTCCCCCTACGAGCAGTACTTC. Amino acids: CASSLSSPYEQYF.

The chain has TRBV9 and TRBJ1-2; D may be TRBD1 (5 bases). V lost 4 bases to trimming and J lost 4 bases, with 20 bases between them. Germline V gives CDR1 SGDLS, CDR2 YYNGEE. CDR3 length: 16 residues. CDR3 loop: CASSTVVKGIGYGYTF. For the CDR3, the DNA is TGTGCCAGCAGCACAGTAGTAAAGGGGATAGGCTATGGCTACACCTTC.

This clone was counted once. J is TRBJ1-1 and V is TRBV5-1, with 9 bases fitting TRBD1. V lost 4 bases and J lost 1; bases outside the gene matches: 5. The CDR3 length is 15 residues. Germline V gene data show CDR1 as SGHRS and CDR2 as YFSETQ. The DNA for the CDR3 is TGCGCCAGCAGCGTACTACAGGGGGCGAACACTGAAGCTTTCTTT. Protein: CASSVLQGANTEAFF.

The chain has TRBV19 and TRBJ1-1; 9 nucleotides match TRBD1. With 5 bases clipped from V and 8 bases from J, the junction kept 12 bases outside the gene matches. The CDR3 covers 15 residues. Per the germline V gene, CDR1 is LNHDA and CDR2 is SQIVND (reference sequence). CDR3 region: CASSPTGGETPEAFF. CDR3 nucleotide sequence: TGTGCCAGTAGTCCCACAGGGGGCGAAACCCCCGAAGCTTTCTTT. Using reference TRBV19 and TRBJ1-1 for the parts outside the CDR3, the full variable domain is DGGITQSPKYLFRKEGQNVTLSCEQNLNHDAMYWYRQDPGQGLRLIYYSQIVNDFQKGDIAEGYSVSREKKESFPLTVTSAQKNPTAFYLCASSPTGGETPEAFFGQGTRLTVV.

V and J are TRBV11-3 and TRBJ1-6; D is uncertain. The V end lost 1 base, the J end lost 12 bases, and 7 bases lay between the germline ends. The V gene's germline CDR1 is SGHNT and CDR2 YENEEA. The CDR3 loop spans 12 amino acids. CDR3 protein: CASSLGGGPLHF. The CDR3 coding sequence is TGTGCCAGCAGCTTAGGCGGAGGACCCCTCCACTTT.

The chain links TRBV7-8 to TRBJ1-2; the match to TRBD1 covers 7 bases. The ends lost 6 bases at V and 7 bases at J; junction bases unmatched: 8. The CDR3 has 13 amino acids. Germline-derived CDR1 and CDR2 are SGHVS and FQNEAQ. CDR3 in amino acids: CASSLQGYSGYTF. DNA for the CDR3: TGTGCCAGCAGTCTACAGGGGTATAGTGGCTACACCTTC.